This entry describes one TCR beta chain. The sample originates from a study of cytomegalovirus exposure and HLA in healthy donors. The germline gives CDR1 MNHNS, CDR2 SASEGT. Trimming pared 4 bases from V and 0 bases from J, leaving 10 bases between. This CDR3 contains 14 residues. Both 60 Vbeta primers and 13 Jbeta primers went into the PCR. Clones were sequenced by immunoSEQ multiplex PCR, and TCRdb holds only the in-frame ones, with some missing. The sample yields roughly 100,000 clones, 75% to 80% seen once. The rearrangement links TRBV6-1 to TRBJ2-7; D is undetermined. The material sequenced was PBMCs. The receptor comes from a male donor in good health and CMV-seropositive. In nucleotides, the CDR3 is TGTGCCAGCAGTGCGCGAGTAAGCTCCTACGAGCAGTACTTC. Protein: CASSARVSSYEQYF.